This record covers a single T cell receptor beta chain. This clonotype was seen repeatedly, ten times or more. The antigen it recognizes is unknown. There are no base qualities to consult, and no much larger clone falls within one base. The record originates from a study of T cell repertoires in cytomegalovirus infection (dated by TCRdb to between 2017 and 2020). General notes on the study: Recently identified HLA-C-restricted CMV epitopes, whose presentation resists viral immunomodulation, were targeted by peptide stimulations together with well-studied HLA-B-restricted epitopes. Because public TCR beta signatures pointed to carriage of CMV infection together with the matching HLA type, the HLA type of each donor mattered for the analysis.

The germline V gene (reference sequence) provides CDR1 MNHEY and CDR2 SMNVEV. The cysteine opens and the phenylalanine closes a CDR3 of 16 amino acids. Only CDR3 DNA remains: 48 bases, in frame from the first base. V lost 6 bases and J lost 4 bases; the stretch between them is 21 bases long. The run used an Illumina HiSeq 1500. TCRdb reanalyzed the raw reads on its own, using fastp at Q25 for trimming and MiXCR for clone calling, and kept in-frame beta chains. Each entry is one CDR3 protein sequence, shown with its most common DNA and genes. Present in this sample are about 47,000 distinct CDR3 sequences, roughly a fifth of which were seen just once. Clones ranked in the top ten supply around 80% of the sample. The treatment or condition label on this specimen signifies: in vitro stimulation with specific CMV peptide epitopes to enrich CMV-specific T cells. The paper's findings and limits, for the study overall: Carriers of CMV infection plus the relevant HLA type were discriminated by the cumulative frequency of public TCR beta family members in the study cohort and in an independent 352-donor cohort. The ex vivo response was dominated by HLA-C-restricted CMV-specific TCR beta clonotypes, which also provided the single most frequent clonotype in two of eight donors.

Recombination linked TRBV27 to TRBJ1-2, with a tentative D gene TRBD1 over 6 matching bases. The material sequenced was CD8+ T cells from cultured PBMCs, taken from culture after CMV antigen stimulation. This TCR was sampled from a human donor in good health (CMV status not recorded). Some clones in this sample may be carry-over from other donors' samples. The bases are TGTGCCAGCAGGGGGGCCGCGACGGATTTTTTCTATGGCTACACCTTC. Its product reads: CASRGAATDFFYGYTF.